A selection of T cell receptor beta chains follows, all from one sample in a study of T-cell memory formation after mild COVID-19. TCRdb re-called the 5' RACE reads with MiXCR, one entry per CDR3 protein. The data show some 150,000 distinct CDR3 sequences, less than 25% seen once. Sequenced material: PBMCs or a T cell subset sorted from them (not recorded which). These receptors originate from an adult woman who had mild COVID-19 (a few samples of this study predate the infection). Cell type and time point are not known. CDR3s include the opening cysteine and the closing phenylalanine or tryptophan. D genes are given only for firm matches. Rows give clone size only sometimes, using once, few, many, or a class for an expanded clone.

- | - | TRBJ2-1 | TRBV5-6 | TGTGCCAGCAGCTTGGTGGGGGCGGACGGGAATGAGCAGTTCTTC | CASSLVGADGNEQFF
- | - | TRBJ2-1 | TRBV7-6 | TGTGCCAGCAGACATATGTCCTACAATGAGCAGTTCTTC | CASRHMSYNEQFF
- | - | TRBJ2-3 | TRBV15 | TGTGCCACCAGCAGAGATATGGGTGTGGGCGGGGGCCTGTATACGCAGTATTTT | CATSRDMGVGGGLYTQYF
- | few | TRBJ2-6 | TRBV4-1 | TGCGCCAGCAGCCAAGAGGGCACCTCTGGGGCCAACGTCCTGACTTTC | CASSQEGTSGANVLTF
- | many | TRBJ1-1 | TRBV4-2 | TGTGCCAGCAGCCACGACTCAGGGAACACTGAAGCTTTCTTT | CASSHDSGNTEAFF
TRBD1 | - | TRBJ2-7 | TRBV5-1 | TGCGCCAGCAGCGGGACAGGGACCTACGAGCAGTACTTC | CASSGTGTYEQYF
- | many | TRBJ1-2 | TRBV2 | TGTGCCAGCAACCATGCCCTAGGCTATGGCTACACCTTC | CASNHALGYGYTF
- | - | TRBJ1-3 | TRBV4-1 | TGCGCCAGCAGCCAAACCCCCTCTGGAAACACCATATATTTT | CASSQTPSGNTIYF
TRBD1 | once | TRBJ2-2 | TRBV7-6 | TGTGCCAGCAGCGGGCCGACAGGGACCGGGGAGCTGTTTTTT | CASSGPTGTGELFF
TRBD1 | few | TRBJ2-2 | TRBV4-3 | TGCGCCAGCAGACCCGGGACAGGCTCTCCCGGGGAGCTGTTTTTT | CASRPGTGSPGELFF
- | few | TRBJ2-7 | TRBV7-8 | TGTGCCAGCAGCTACTACGACAGCTCCTACGAGCAGTACTTC | CASSYYDSSYEQYF
- | - | TRBJ1-2 | TRBV3-1 | TGTGCCAGCAGCCAAGCAGGGGTGATTCGGGGCTACACCTTC | CASSQAGVIRGYTF
- | few | TRBJ1-1 | TRBV11-2 | TGTGCCAGCAGCTTATATGGTCCGAACACTGAAGCTTTCTTT | CASSLYGPNTEAFF
- | - | TRBJ2-1 | TRBV4-1 | TGCGCCAGCAGCCAAGTGGACCTGCCCTCCTACAATGAGCAGTTCTTC | CASSQVDLPSYNEQFF
- | - | TRBJ2-3 | TRBV7-9 | TGTGCCAGCAGCCCGAGTAACCCTAGAGATACGCAGTATTTT | CASSPSNPRDTQYF
- | few | TRBJ2-7 | TRBV7-3 | TGTGCCAGCAGCTTCGGAGACTCCTACGAGCAGTACTTC | CASSFGDSYEQYF
TRBD1 | - | TRBJ1-1 | TRBV5-4 | TGTGCCAGCAGCTTTTTGGACAGGGGGAGAACTGAAGCTTTCTTT | CASSFLDRGRTEAFF
- | few | TRBJ2-1 | TRBV12-3/TRBV12-4 | TGTGCCAGCAGTTTGACTAGGAACAATGAGCAGTTCTTC | CASSLTRNNEQFF
TRBD2 | once | TRBJ2-2 | TRBV27 | TGTGCCAGCAGTGTACGACTTGCGGGGGGGCCAACCGGGGAGCTGTTTTTT | CASSVRLAGGPTGELFF
TRBD1 | - | TRBJ2-2 | TRBV7-7 | TGTGCCAGCAGCTTGTCGACAGGGTACCAACTCACCGGGGAGCTGTTTTTT | CASSLSTGYQLTGELFF
- | - | TRBJ1-3 | TRBV6-1 | TGTGCCAGCAGTCCATCGACAGCCTCTGGAAACACCATATATTTT | CASSPSTASGNTIYF
- | few | TRBJ1-2 | TRBV9 | TGTGCCAGCAGCAGTACAGGGAGCTACACCTTC | CASSSTGSYTF
- | few | TRBJ2-7 | TRBV7-9 | TGTGCCAGCAGCTTAGGCCCCGGGTCCTACGAGCAGTACTTC | CASSLGPGSYEQYF
- | - | TRBJ1-6 | TRBV7-9 | TGTGCCAGCCGCGCGCGAGGAGCCTTGAATTCACCCCTCCACTTT | CASRARGALNSPLHF
- | - | TRBJ2-3 | TRBV12-3/TRBV12-4 | TGTGCCAGCAGTTCCAATTGGCGGGTGGGGCGGAATACGCAGTATTTT | CASSSNWRVGRNTQYF
- | few | TRBJ2-7 | TRBV6-6 | TGTGCCAGCAGTTACCCAGACTTGTCATCCTACGAGCAGTACTTC | CASSYPDLSSYEQYF
TRBD2 | - | TRBJ2-1 | TRBV7-6 | TGTGCCAGCAGCCCTCGGACTAGCGGGGGCCTCTACAATGAGCAGTTCTTC | CASSPRTSGGLYNEQFF
TRBD2 | many | TRBJ2-7 | TRBV6-5 | TGTGCCAGCAGTTACCGCCTGGGACTAGCCTACGAGCAGTACTTC | CASSYRLGLAYEQYF